This T cell receptor beta chain was captured in a study of cytomegalovirus exposure and HLA in healthy donors. Study-level information: The 90 to 150 validation repertoires, a later analysis reported, used the same platform as the 666 first-cohort repertoires. Study results and caveats: The authors enumerated 150 to 200 TCR beta chains as linked to cytomegalovirus.

Sequenced by immunoSEQ multiplex PCR; TCRdb stores in-frame clones only, minus some. The sample lists roughly 190,000 clones, approximately 89% seen once, with more than 5.5% in the top ten. The V and J ends lost 6 bases and 6 bases, in that order; junction bases with no gene match: 11. The germline V gene encodes CDR1 SNHLY and CDR2 FYNNEI. The CDR3 runs 15 residues. Turning to this clone: The antigen is not known.

V is TRBV2 and J is TRBJ2-1, with TRBD2 matching over 7 bases. The clonotype was recovered from a man aged 30-40 years in good health and CMV-seropositive. The sequenced material came from PBMCs. The CDR3 reads CASRAREVSSNEQFF. The CDR3 coding sequence is TGTGCCAGCAGGGCCCGGGAGGTATCATCCAATGAGCAGTTCTTC. Looking up the rest from reference TRBV2 and TRBJ2-1 gives the full variable domain: EPEVTQTPSHQVTQMGQEVILRCVPISNHLYFYWYRQILGQKVEFLVSFYNNEISEKSEIFDDQFSVERPDGSNFTLKIRSTKLEDSAMYFCASRAREVSSNEQFFGPGTRLTVL.